This T cell receptor beta chain was captured in a study of blood T cell repertoires in COVID-19. Method: immunoSEQ multiplex PCR; TCRdb's copy keeps in-frame clones and lacks some. The sample consists of roughly 220,000 clones, 75% to 85% of them appearing once. Trimming took 6 bases from V and 2 from J; bases not matched to a gene: 3. CDR1 MNHEY and CDR2 SMNVEV come from the germline V gene (reference sequence). This CDR3 contains 13 residues. The clonotype was recovered from a woman older than 75 with COVID-19, enrolled during active disease. The material sequenced was peripheral blood. V and J are TRBV27 and TRBJ2-7; 8 bases agree with TRBD1. CDR3 protein: CASSRQGPYEQYF. The CDR3 DNA follows: TGTGCCAGCAGCCGACAGGGGCCCTACGAGCAGTACTTC.